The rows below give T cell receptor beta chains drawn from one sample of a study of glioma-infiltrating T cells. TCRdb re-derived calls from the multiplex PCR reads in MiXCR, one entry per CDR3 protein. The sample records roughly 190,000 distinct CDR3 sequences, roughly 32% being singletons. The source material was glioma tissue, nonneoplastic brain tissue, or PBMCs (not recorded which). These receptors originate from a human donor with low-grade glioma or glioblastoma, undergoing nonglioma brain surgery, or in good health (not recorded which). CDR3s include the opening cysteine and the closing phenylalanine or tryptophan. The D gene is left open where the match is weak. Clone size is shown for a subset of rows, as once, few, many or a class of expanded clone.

CASSLGGLIRYEQYF,TGTGCCAGCAGCTTAGGTGGATTGATTAGGTACGAGCAGTACTTC,15,TRBJ2-7,.,TRBV7-8,many
CSATRGQLNNEQFF,TGCAGTGCTACCCGAGGACAGCTTAACAATGAGCAGTTCTTC,14,TRBJ2-1,.,TRBV20-1,.
CASSQMDRGPEAFF,TGTGCCAGCAGCCAAATGGACAGGGGGCCTGAAGCTTTCTTT,14,TRBJ1-1,TRBD1,TRBV4-2,many
CASSLEGRNGYTF,TGTGCCAGCAGTTTAGAGGGCCGAAATGGCTACACCTTC,13,TRBJ1-2,.,TRBV12-3/TRBV12-4,many
CASSQGQVENQPQHF,TGTGCCAGCAGCCAAGGACAGGTCGAGAATCAGCCCCAGCATTTT,15,TRBJ1-5,.,TRBV3-1,many
CASSLRFRTGSFDEQFF,TGTGCCAGCAGTTTAAGGTTCAGGACAGGGAGTTTCGATGAGCAGTTCTTC,17,TRBJ2-1,TRBD1,TRBV27,many
CASSPLGQGTGELFF,TGTGCCAGTAGTCCACTCGGACAGGGCACCGGGGAGCTGTTTTTT,15,TRBJ2-2,TRBD1,TRBV19,.
CVSSLYSAQPQHF,TGTGTTAGCAGTTTATACTCCGCCCAGCCCCAGCATTTT,13,TRBJ1-5,.,TRBV28,once
CSARGGGPHPGDTQYF,TGCAGTGCTAGAGGGGGGGGACCACACCCGGGAGATACGCAGTATTTT,16,TRBJ2-3,TRBD2,TRBV20-1,many
CASRPGSGLNTEAFF,TGTGCCAGCAGGCCCGGTTCGGGACTGAACACTGAAGCTTTCTTT,15,TRBJ1-1,.,TRBV7-9,many
CSARDWKVQYF,TGCAGTGCTAGAGACTGGAAAGTTCAGTACTTC,11,TRBJ2-4,.,TRBV20-1,.
CTTPDRGNGYTF,TGCACCACGCCCGACAGGGGAAATGGCTACACCTTC,12,TRBJ1-2,TRBD1,TRBV20-1,many
CASSNPSETNEQFF,TGTGCCAGTAGTAACCCCTCCGAGACCAATGAGCAGTTCTTC,14,TRBJ2-1,.,TRBV19,.
CSGEGFAGGPQETQYF,TGCAGCGGTGAAGGGTTCGCGGGAGGTCCGCAAGAGACCCAGTACTTC,16,TRBJ2-5,TRBD2,TRBV29-1,.
CASSQGGSSGSPLHF,TGTGCCAGCAGCCAGGGAGGCTCCAGCGGTTCACCCCTCCACTTT,15,TRBJ1-6,.,TRBV4-2,many
CATSDYNYGYTF,TGTGCCACCAGTGATTATAACTATGGCTACACCTTC,12,TRBJ1-2,.,TRBV24-1,many
CASRPDWLDPSEQYF,TGTGCCAGCAGGCCTGACTGGTTGGATCCCAGCGAGCAGTACTTC,15,TRBJ2-7,.,TRBV6-1,many
CASSSDSPYEQYF,TGTGCCAGCAGCTCGGACAGCCCCTACGAGCAGTACTTC,13,TRBJ2-7,.,TRBV6-1,many
CASIWTYGGNEQFF,TGTGCCAGCATATGGACTTATGGAGGGAATGAGCAGTTCTTC,14,TRBJ2-1,.,TRBV27,many
CASSPLETSGRVYNEQFF,TGTGCCAGCAGCCCTCTGGAGACTAGCGGGAGGGTCTACAATGAGCAGTTCTTC,18,TRBJ2-1,TRBD2,TRBV12-3/TRBV12-4,few
CASSLGFVGQAYYGYTF,TGCGCCAGCAGCTTGGGCTTCGTAGGACAGGCATACTATGGCTACACCTTC,17,TRBJ1-2,TRBD1,TRBV5-1,.
CASSLVSGNTIYF,TGTGCCAGCAGTTTAGTGTCGGGAAACACCATATATTTT,13,TRBJ1-3,.,TRBV6-1,many
CASSTGAYPYEQYF,TGTGCCAGCAGCACTGGGGCTTACCCCTACGAGCAGTACTTC,14,TRBJ2-7,.,TRBV28,many
CSARRDERETQYF,TGCAGTGCCCGCCGGGACGAAAGAGAGACCCAGTACTTC,13,TRBJ2-5,.,TRBV20-1,many
CASSSGTSTDTQYF,TGTGCCAGCAGCTCCGGGACTAGCACAGATACGCAGTATTTT,14,TRBJ2-3,.,TRBV7-2,many
CSASPEDRGLYEQFF,TGCAGTGCGTCCCCCGAGGACAGGGGATTGTATGAGCAGTTCTTC,15,TRBJ2-1,TRBD1,TRBV20-1,many
CTSSELDSWGEETSEAFF,TGTACCAGCAGTGAACTCGATTCTTGGGGGGAGGAAACTTCTGAAGCTTTCTTT,18,TRBJ1-1,.,TRBV2,many